This passage covers 27 T cell receptor beta chains from one sample sequenced in a study of T-cell reconstitution after alpha-beta-depleted transplantation in children (dated by TCRdb to between 2015 and 2016). Read against the paper, the sample's treatment or condition label means: allogeneic hematopoietic cell transplantation with graft depleted of TCRalphabeta T cells and CD19 B cells. Libraries were made using PCR. The sample was run on an Illumina HiSeq 2500. TCR libraries were prepared with molecular barcoding, using unique molecular identifiers to normalize TCRbeta repertoire quantification. The public reads were reprocessed in TCRdb via fastp at Q25 and MiXCR, keeping in-frame beta chains. Every CDR3 protein is listed once, alongside the most common genes and DNA of its rows. The sample has 500,000 to 750,000 distinct CDR3 sequences on record, 10% to 15% of them singletons. About 2.2% of the sample is in the top ten clones.

The sample consisted of PBMCs, mostly from graft donor cells, taken 360 days after TCRalphabeta/CD19-depleted stem cell transplant. Every receptor here comes from a male patient aged 10 to 17 who had a stem cell transplant for acute myeloid leukemia, so the T cells may come from the graft donor.

The chain recombines TRBV5-6 with TRBJ2-7, with D tentatively TRBD2 (6 bases). V lost 0 bases, J lost 6 bases, and 13 bases lay in between. CDR3 size: 14 residues. Germline lookup yields CDR1 SGHDT and CDR2 YYEEEE. CDR3 nucleotide sequence: TGTGCCAGCAGCTTGGGACTAGTTCTCCTCGAGCAGTACTTC. It translates to CASSLGLVLLEQYF.

The chain recombines TRBV29-1 with TRBJ2-7; tentatively, D is TRBD2 (6 bases). CDR1 SQVTM and CDR2 ANQGSEA come from the germline V gene. The CDR3 runs 12 residues. V was shortened by 4 bases and J by 7 bases, with 14 bases between the two germline ends. The CDR3 here is CSVAEGRWEQYF. The CDR3 DNA follows: TGCAGCGTTGCGGAGGGGCGTTGGGAGCAGTACTTC.

This rearrangement joins TRBV11-2 to TRBJ2-1; D could derive from TRBD1 or TRBD2 (6 bases each). CDR3 size: 16 residues. The V and J ends lost 0 bases and 9 bases respectively, with 18 bases between them. Per germline, CDR1 SGHAT and CDR2 FQNNGV. CDR3 sequence: CASSLDLGGRRFEQFF. CDR3 nucleotide sequence: TGTGCCAGCAGCTTAGATCTAGGGGGGCGCCGGTTTGAGCAGTTCTTC.

The rearrangement uses TRBV15 and TRBJ1-5; tentatively, D is TRBD1 (5 bases). Germline assignment: CDR1 LNHNV and CDR2 YYDKDF (reference sequence). V was clipped by 2 bases and J by 3 bases, with 11 bases between them. The CDR3 length is 15 residues. The CDR3, as DNA: TGTGCCACCAGCAGAATTCTGGGGCCCAATCAGCCCCAGCATTTT. Amino acid sequence: CATSRILGPNQPQHF.

This clonotype has more than one count but fewer than ten. One end of the junction does not line up with germline, which may come from a read error. V usage is TRBV7-7 and J usage is TRBJ1-1; D remains unclear. CDR3 length: 15 amino acids. CDR1 and CDR2 from the germline V gene are SSHAT and FNYEAQ (reference sequence). CDR3 loop: CASSPEPGLNTEAFF. The CDR3 DNA reads TGTGCTAGCAGCCCGGAACCGGGGTTGAACACTGAAGCTTTCTTT.

This clonotype was counted at least ten times. The rearrangement links TRBV6-2 or TRBV6-3 to TRBJ2-7, with 10 bases aligning to TRBD1. CDR1 MNHEY and CDR2 SVGEGT come from the germline V gene. Trimming took 10 bases from V and 3 from J; bases not matched to a gene: 3. The CDR3 loop spans 12 amino acids. As DNA, the CDR3 is TGTGCCACCGGACAGGGGGACTACGAGCAGTACTTC. This gives the protein CATGQGDYEQYF.

A few counts support this clonotype. The chain couples TRBV4-3 to TRBJ2-3; weak D call: TRBD2 (7 bases). The CDR3 covers 14 residues. Between the trimmed V and J ends, which lost 4 bases and 7 bases, there was a span of 15 bases. Germline V gene sequence: CDR1 LGHNA, CDR2 YSLEER. CDR3 sequence: CASSPRGGVYTQYF. The DNA for the CDR3 is TGCGCCAGCAGCCCAAGGGGGGGCGTTTATACGCAGTATTTT.

This clonotype was seen at least ten times. The CDR3 protein is CASNPGNTGELFF. The CDR3 region has the DNA TGTGCCAGCAACCCGGGAAACACCGGGGAGCTGTTTTTT. The genes are TRBV3-1 and TRBJ2-2, with a tentative D call TRBD2 (5 bases). Germline CDR1 is LGHDT and CDR2 is YNNKEL (reference sequence). The CDR3 runs to 13 residues. The germline V and J ends were trimmed by 7 bases and 2 bases, with 8 bases remaining between them.

J is TRBJ2-3 and V is TRBV30; the D call may be TRBD1 or TRBD2 (6 bases each). V was trimmed by 0 bases and J by 4 bases, leaving 17 bases between them. Germline V lookup: CDR1 GTSNPN, CDR2 SVGIG (reference sequence). The CDR3 sequence is 16 residues long. CDR3 nucleotides: TGTGCCTGGAGTGTACCGGGGGCAAAGCGGGCAGATACGCAGTATTTT. Amino acid sequence: CAWSVPGAKRADTQYF.

This clonotype occurred many times. CDR3 nucleotides: TGTGCCAGCAGACGGACTAGCGGCCCCTACAATGAGCAGTTCTTC. Its protein product is CASRRTSGPYNEQFF. The chain joins TRBV7-8 to TRBJ2-1; 10 positions agree with TRBD2. CDR1 and CDR2 (germline): SGHVS, FQNEAQ. This CDR3 contains 15 residues. V shed 6 bases, J shed 2 bases, and the junction held 4 bases outside the gene matches.

This clonotype was counted only a few times. The chain couples TRBV15 to TRBJ2-3; 7 bases are a match to TRBD1. The CDR3 spans 20 residues. The junction had 15 bases not matched to a gene; V was cut back by 0 bases and J by 0 bases. Per the germline V gene, CDR1 is LNHNV and CDR2 is YYDKDF (reference sequence). The CDR3 sequence: CATSRDRDRSTTESTDTQYF. The CDR3 nucleotides are TGTGCCACCAGCAGAGATCGGGACAGATCAACCACCGAAAGCACAGATACGCAGTATTTT.

This clonotype occurred once. V and J are TRBV12-3 or TRBV12-4 and TRBJ2-2, with D possibly being TRBD2 (5 bases). The CDR3 runs to 15 residues. Deletions cut 2 bases from V and 7 bases from J, with 14 bases between. The CDR3 DNA follows: TGTGCCAGCAGTTTAAGGGCGGGTAAGGGCGGGGAGCTGTTTTTT. Amino acid sequence: CASSLRAGKGGELFF.

V and J are TRBV12-3 or TRBV12-4 and TRBJ1-1, with D possibly being TRBD1 (6 bases). The CDR3 totals 14 residues. Trimming shortened V by 5 bases and J by 3 bases, and 13 bases separated the two germline ends. The CDR3 sequence is CASSRTETYTEAFF. DNA of the CDR3: TGTGCCAGCAGTCGGACAGAAACATACACTGAAGCTTTCTTT.

This clonotype was picked up a small number of times. The chain joins TRBV28 to TRBJ2-3; D may be TRBD2 (5 bases). The CDR3 is made up of 14 amino acids. The germline gives CDR1 MDHEN, CDR2 SYDVKM. The germline V and J ends were trimmed by 6 bases and 2 bases, with 12 bases remaining between them. The chain's CDR3 is CASRWRRDTDTQYF. The CDR3 nucleotides are TGTGCCAGCAGGTGGAGACGGGACACAGATACGCAGTATTTT.

The chain uses TRBV10-3 and TRBJ2-1; TRBD2 is a possible D gene (5 bases). The germline gives CDR1 ENHRY, CDR2 SYGVKD. This CDR3 is built from 14 residues. Trimming took 8 bases from V and 3 from J, leaving 14 bases between them. The CDR3 coding sequence is TGTGCCATCGAGGACCGTGGACTCTACAATGAGCAGTTCTTC. Amino acids: CAIEDRGLYNEQFF.

The chain combines TRBV28 with TRBJ2-1; D unclear. Germline V gives CDR1 MDHEN, CDR2 SYDVKM. CDR3 size: 17 residues. V gave up 3 bases and J gave up 0 bases, with 15 bases separating them. CDR3 protein: CASSLIVVSYSYNEQFF. The CDR3 region has the DNA TGTGCCAGCAGTTTGATCGTGGTCTCTTACTCCTACAATGAGCAGTTCTTC.

The J gene is TRBJ2-1, the V gene TRBV7-2; the D is unclear. This CDR3 spans 12 amino acids. CDR1 SGHTA and CDR2 FQGNSA come from the germline V gene. Trimming stripped 2 bases from V and 10 bases from J, with 9 bases between. The DNA for the CDR3 is TGTGCCAGCAGCTTAAGGACCTCAGAGCAGTTCTTC. It translates to CASSLRTSEQFF.

This clonotype was recorded a few times. The rearrangement links TRBV30 to TRBJ2-7; D is perhaps TRBD2 (5 bases). The CDR3 runs 12 residues. Germline assignment: CDR1 GTSNPN and CDR2 SVGIG (reference sequence). Deletions cut 5 bases from V and 6 bases from J, with 14 bases between. The CDR3 nucleotides read TGTGCCTGGGGACTGCCCTTATTCGAGCAGTACTTC. Translation: CAWGLPLFEQYF.

The table lists this clonotype with many counts. V usage is TRBV14 and J usage is TRBJ2-6; 8 bases fit TRBD1. The CDR3 consists of 17 residues. Germline V gene data show CDR1 as SGHDN and CDR2 as FVKESK. Trimming at V came to 3 bases and at J to 0 bases, leaving 4 bases not matched to a gene. DNA for the CDR3: TGTGCCAGCAGCCATAGGACAGGGAGCTCTGGGGCCAACGTCCTGACTTTC. The encoded protein is CASSHRTGSSGANVLTF.

This clonotype appeared many times. The chain couples TRBV7-2 to TRBJ2-3, with 12 bases identical to TRBD2. The CDR3 is 18 residues long. CDR1 is SGHTA, CDR2 FQGNSA, per germline. Trimming cost V 0 bases and J 5 bases; bases outside gene matches: 9. The CDR3 here is CASSLALLAGGQRDTQYF. The CDR3 DNA follows: TGTGCCAGCAGCTTAGCGTTGCTAGCGGGAGGGCAGAGAGATACGCAGTATTTT. Looking up the rest from reference TRBV7-2 and TRBJ2-3 gives the full variable domain: GAGVSQSPSNKVTEKGKDVELRCDPISGHTALYWYRQSLGQGLEFLIYFQGNSAPDKSGLPSDRFSAERTGGSVSTLTIQRTQQEDSAVYLCASSLALLAGGQRDTQYFGPGTRLTVL.

This clonotype has ten or more counts. The rearrangement joins TRBV4-3 to TRBJ1-1; the match to TRBD1 covers 12 bases. Germline CDR1 LGHNA, CDR2 YSLEER. V was clipped by 3 bases and J by 6 bases; unmatched bases: 2. The CDR3 contains 14 residues. The chain's CDR3 is CASSQGTGGSEAFF. DNA of the CDR3: TGCGCCAGCAGCCAGGGGACAGGGGGCTCTGAAGCTTTCTTT.

This clonotype came up a few times. The chain uses TRBV20-1 and TRBJ2-5, with 11 bases lining up with TRBD2. The V gene's germline CDR1 is DFQATT and CDR2 SNEGSKA (reference sequence). This CDR3 comprises 14 residues. V lost 8 bases and J lost 7; bases outside the gene matches: 12. The CDR3 region is CSSALAGGTRTQYF. In nucleotides, the CDR3 is TGCAGTTCCGCGCTAGCGGGAGGAACGAGGACCCAGTACTTC.

The J gene is TRBJ2-1, the V gene TRBV7-2; tentative D call: TRBD2 (6 bases). CDR1 is SGHTA, CDR2 FQGNSA, per germline. Trimming took 4 bases from V and 4 from J, leaving 11 bases between them. The CDR3 spans 14 residues. CDR3 sequence (DNA): TGTGCCAGCAGCTCCCGGGACTGGTACAATGAGCAGTTCTTC. It translates to CASSSRDWYNEQFF. The full variable domain, in which reference TRBV7-2 and TRBJ2-1 provide the parts outside the CDR3, is GAGVSQSPSNKVTEKGKDVELRCDPISGHTALYWYRQSLGQGLEFLIYFQGNSAPDKSGLPSDRFSAERTGGSVSTLTIQRTQQEDSAVYLCASSSRDWYNEQFFGPGTRLTVL.

The chain combines TRBV3-1 with TRBJ2-1, with D possibly being TRBD1 (5 bases). Germline CDR1 is LGHDT and CDR2 is YNNKEL (reference sequence). The CDR3 loop spans 13 amino acids. V lost 5 bases, J lost 9 bases, and 14 bases lay in between. CDR3 DNA sequence: TGTGCCAGCAGCACGACCGTTCAGGGTGAGCAGTTCTTC. It translates to CASSTTVQGEQFF.

This clonotype was observed many times. The chain couples TRBV29-1 to TRBJ2-2, with D unresolved. Germline CDR1 is SQVTM and CDR2 is ANQGSEA. Deletions cut 8 bases from V and 5 bases from J, with 15 bases between. The length of the CDR3 is 13 residues. CDR3 protein: CSSTSPRTGELFF. The CDR3 DNA reads as TGCAGCTCCACATCGCCAAGGACCGGGGAGCTGTTTTTT.

This clonotype has just a few counts. The J gene is TRBJ1-6, the V gene TRBV9, with 10 bases that match TRBD1. Looked up from germline, CDR1 is SGDLS and CDR2 is YYNGEE. The junction had 7 bases not matched to a gene; V was cut back by 4 bases and J by 9 bases. CDR3 size: 15 residues. CDR3 residues: CASSPGTGAGSPLHF. As DNA, the CDR3 is TGTGCCAGCAGCCCAGGGACAGGGGCCGGTTCACCCCTCCACTTT.

This clonotype was seen ten or more times. The chain has TRBV6-1 and TRBJ2-5; 7 nucleotides align to TRBD2. The CDR3 extends over 14 amino acids. Trimming removed 7 bases from V and 4 bases from J; junction bases left unmatched: 9. The germline gives CDR1 MNHNS, CDR2 SASEGT. The CDR3 region has the DNA TGTGCCAGCACCCCAATGGGAGGGCGAGAGACCCAGTACTTC. This sequence encodes CASTPMGGRETQYF.